Listed below are T cell receptor beta chains from one sample, sequenced in a study of blood T cells in healthy people across ages. TCRdb passed the 5' RACE reads through MiXCR, listing each CDR3 protein once. The sample comprises 1.5 million to 2 million distinct CDR3 sequences, 28% of which are singletons, and approximately 7.7% rests with the top ten. The sample taken for sequencing was blood. These TCRs come from a woman aged 30 to 39 in good health. CDR3s include the opening cysteine and the closing phenylalanine or tryptophan. A D gene is named only where the DNA matches it firmly. Some rows have no size entry. The others give once, few or many, or a class for an expanded clone.

.	TRBV3-1	TRBJ2-7	.	TGTGCCAGCAGCCAAGAGCTTGTGAAGACCCTTGATCACTACGAGCAGTACTTC	CASSQELVKTLDHYEQYF
.	TRBV18	TRBJ2-7	.	TGTGCCAGCTCCGTGGGGGCGGAATCCTACGAGCAGTACTTC	CASSVGAESYEQYF
few	TRBV7-9	TRBJ2-5	.	TGTGCCAGCAGCACGGTTCAAGAGACCCAGTACTTC	CASSTVQETQYF
.	TRBV6-1	TRBJ2-3	TRBD2	TGTGCCAGCTTCGGGGGGGGGGATACGCAGTATTTT	CASFGGGDTQYF
.	TRBV6-2/TRBV6-3	TRBJ1-1	.	TGTGCCAGCAGTCCCCTACAATCGCGGGTCACTGAAGCTTTCTTT	CASSPLQSRVTEAFF
many	TRBV6-5	TRBJ2-3	TRBD2	TGTGCCAGCAGTTACTCGTTTTCCAGGACTAGCGGGAGGGGGGATACGCAGTATTTT	CASSYSFSRTSGRGDTQYF
.	TRBV6-6	TRBJ2-7	.	TGTGCCAGCAGTCAACGGGTCTTCGAGCAGTACTTC	CASSQRVFEQYF
many	TRBV10-3	TRBJ2-5	TRBD1	TGTGCCATCAGCAGAGAAACAGGGGCAGAGACCCAGTACTTC	CAISRETGAETQYF
.	TRBV9	TRBJ2-1	.	TGTGCCAGCAGCGTAGATCCCACACCCTACAATGAGCAGTTCTTC	CASSVDPTPYNEQFF
.	TRBV20-1	TRBJ2-1	TRBD2	TGCAGTGCTAAGGGACTAGCGGGGGGAACCTCCTACAATGAGCAGTTCTTC	CSAKGLAGGTSYNEQFF
.	TRBV12-3/TRBV12-4	TRBJ2-3	TRBD1	TGTGCCAGCAGCCTCGGGACAGATAGCACAGATACGCAGTATTTT	CASSLGTDSTDTQYF
few	TRBV29-1	TRBJ2-3	TRBD1	TGCAGCGTTGAAGCCCAGGGGGCACGCACAGATACGCAGTATTTT	CSVEAQGARTDTQYF
few	TRBV7-4	TRBJ2-7	.	TGTGCCAGCAGCTTATGGGCGGGGCCGACCTACGAGCAGTACTTC	CASSLWAGPTYEQYF
.	TRBV5-1	TRBJ2-6	TRBD2	TGCGCCAGCAGCCTGGTGGGAGGGAACTATGGGGCCAACGTCCTGACTTTC	CASSLVGGNYGANVLTF
many	TRBV20-1	TRBJ2-1	TRBD2	TGCAGTGCCAGACTAGCGGGAGTGTATGAGCAGTTCTTC	CSARLAGVYEQFF
.	TRBV7-3	TRBJ1-6	.	TGTGCCAGCAGTACCTCCGGGACCCGACGTTCACCCCTCCACTTT	CASSTSGTRRSPLHF
few	TRBV20-1	TRBJ1-5	.	TGCAGTGCTAGAGATGGGGAAGAGTATCAGCCCCAGCATTTT	CSARDGEEYQPQHF
few	TRBV29-1	TRBJ2-3	.	TGCAGCGTGGAAGCTGGGGGGTCCAACACAGATACGCAGTATTTT	CSVEAGGSNTDTQYF
.	TRBV5-1	TRBJ2-5	TRBD2	TGCGCCAGCATGTGGCTAGCGGGCCAAGAGACCCAGTACTTC	CASMWLAGQETQYF
.	TRBV7-2	TRBJ2-2	.	TGTGCCAGCAGCGCCCGACAGCGCGGCACCGGGAAGCTGTTTTTT	CASSARQRGTGKLFF
many	TRBV28	TRBJ2-7	.	TGTGCCAGCAGTTTATGGAGGCAGACCTACGAGCAGTACTTC	CASSLWRQTYEQYF
.	TRBV11-2	TRBJ2-7	TRBD2	TGTGCCAGCCGGGGGGCGGGGGGGCCCCACGAGCAGTACTTC	CASRGAGGPHEQYF
.	TRBV28	TRBJ2-3	.	TGTGCCAGCAGTATGGACGCCACGGATACGCAGTATTTT	CASSMDATDTQYF
many	TRBV12-3/TRBV12-4	TRBJ1-5	TRBD1	TGTGCCAGCAGTTCCGGACAGGGGGGCCAGCCCCAGCATTTT	CASSSGQGGQPQHF
.	TRBV5-1	TRBJ1-1	.	TGCGCCACCTCAACCGGGACTGCGAACACTGAAGCTTTCTTT	CATSTGTANTEAFF
.	TRBV25-1	TRBJ1-4	.	TGTGCCAGCAGCCGGGCGACGGAGTTTGCAACTAATGAAAAACGGTTTTTT	CASSRATEFATNEKRFF
few	TRBV12-3/TRBV12-4	TRBJ2-1	.	TGTGCCAGCAGTCCTTGGCAAGGGACTGAAGACAATGAGCAGTTCTTC	CASSPWQGTEDNEQFF
.	TRBV12-3/TRBV12-4	TRBJ2-3	.	TGTGCCAGCAGTTTTGGTGGGCTAAGCAGAACAGATACGCAGTATTTT	CASSFGGLSRTDTQYF
.	TRBV30	TRBJ1-5	.	TGTGCCTGGAGTCCTCAATGGGGGGGGAGGGTGTATCAGCCCCAGCATTTT	CAWSPQWGGRVYQPQHF
many	TRBV5-1	TRBJ2-7	.	TGCGCCAGCAGCTACCGCGTGGACCGCGAGCAGTACTTC	CASSYRVDREQYF
few	TRBV27	TRBJ2-5	TRBD1	TGTACCAGCGGTACGTTTGGGACAGAGATGAAGACCCAGTACTTC	CTSGTFGTEMKTQYF
many	TRBV3-1	TRBJ2-3	.	TGTGCCAGCAGCCATAACACAGATACGCAGTATTTT	CASSHNTDTQYF
.	TRBV10-3	TRBJ2-3	TRBD2	TGTGCCTCCTCTGCCAGCGGGAGTGCAGATACGCAGTATTTT	CASSASGSADTQYF
.	TRBV2	TRBJ1-5	TRBD1	TGTGCCAGCAGTGAGACAGGGGTCAATAGCAATCAGCCCCAGCATTTT	CASSETGVNSNQPQHF
.	TRBV29-1	TRBJ2-1	.	TGCAACGTTGGGGGTTCAGCGTCAAGCTCCTACAATGAGCAGTTCTTC	CNVGGSASSSYNEQFF
.	TRBV20-1	TRBJ2-7	TRBD2	TGCAGTGCTAGCGGGGGGGGCGTGAGGGGCCACGAGCAGTACTTC	CSASGGGVRGHEQYF
.	TRBV20-1	TRBJ2-7	TRBD2	TGCAGTGCTAGAAGCCCTAGCGGAGCCTCCTACGAGCAGTACTTC	CSARSPSGASYEQYF
.	TRBV12-3/TRBV12-4	TRBJ2-5	TRBD1	TGTGCCGGCAGGCAAACAGGGGGGAAAGAGACCCAGTACTTC	CAGRQTGGKETQYF
few	TRBV4-2	TRBJ2-7	TRBD2	TGTGCCAGCAGCCAAGAAGCTACGTCTAGCGGGATCCTCTACGAGCAGTACTTC	CASSQEATSSGILYEQYF
few	TRBV11-2	TRBJ1-2	.	TGTGCCAGCAGCTTAGACCGGGTGACAGCCTTTTATGACTACACCTTC	CASSLDRVTAFYDYTF
.	TRBV7-9	TRBJ2-1	TRBD1	TGTGCCAGCAGCCACAGGGGGAGCTACGAGCAGTTCTTC	CASSHRGSYEQFF
.	TRBV6-1	TRBJ2-7	TRBD1	TGTGCCAGCAGTGAAGGACACGCCGGGACAGGTTCCTACGAGCAGTACTTC	CASSEGHAGTGSYEQYF
few	TRBV20-1	TRBJ1-2	TRBD1	TGCAGTGCCCAGGGACAGGGGAAAATAGGCTACACCTTC	CSAQGQGKIGYTF
many	TRBV7-9	TRBJ2-5	.	TGTGCCAGCAGCTTAGAAAACACCCAAGAGACCCAGTACTTC	CASSLENTQETQYF
few	TRBV20-1	TRBJ2-3	TRBD1	TGCAGTGCTGAGACCCAGGGGGCAGATACGCAGTATTTT	CSAETQGADTQYF
once	TRBV28	TRBJ2-4	.	TGTGCCAGCAGTACCGGGGCAACCTACGGGCAGTACTTC	CASSTGATYGQYF
many	TRBV6-6	TRBJ2-7	TRBD2	TGTGCCAGCAGGGGAGCGGGAGGTGACTACGAGCAGTACTTC	CASRGAGGDYEQYF
many	TRBV10-3	TRBJ2-7	TRBD2	TGTGCCATCAGTGTTGAGTTTTTAGTGGGACTAGCGGAACACTACGAGCAGTACTTC	CAISVEFLVGLAEHYEQYF
.	TRBV4-3	TRBJ2-7	TRBD1	TGCGCCAGCAGCCAAGATCTAAGCAGAGACAGGGGCCCCTACGAGCAGTACTTC	CASSQDLSRDRGPYEQYF
few	TRBV7-3	TRBJ1-2	.	TGTGCCAGCAGCCGAATGCCTACTAACTATGGCTACACCTTC	CASSRMPTNYGYTF
few	TRBV15	TRBJ2-7	TRBD2	TGTGCCACCAGGGGTCCTAGCGGGAGCGTAAACGAGCAGTACTTC	CATRGPSGSVNEQYF
few	TRBV5-1	TRBJ2-5	.	TGCGCCAGCAGATTGCTTCTCGATCAAGAGACCCAGTACTTC	CASRLLLDQETQYF
many	TRBV24-1	TRBJ2-5	TRBD1	TGTGCCACCAGTGACCGCGGACAGGGGGAGACCCAGTACTTC	CATSDRGQGETQYF
few	TRBV20-1	TRBJ2-1	TRBD2	TGCAGTGCTAGATTAGCGGGGGGGTTTCATGAGCAGTTCTTC	CSARLAGGFHEQFF
many	TRBV6-5	TRBJ2-7	.	TGTGCCAGCAGTTCCTTGCAGGAGCAGTACTTC	CASSSLQEQYF
.	TRBV5-1	TRBJ2-5	TRBD2	TGCGCCAGCAGCTTGCCCCTCGGGGCGGGAGTAAGGTGGGAGCAGTACTTC	CASSLPLGAGVRWEQYF
.	TRBV4-1	TRBJ1-6	.	TGCGTCAGCAGCCAAGATCCAGGGACGGATTCACCCCTCCACTTT	CVSSQDPGTDSPLHF
.	TRBV7-9	TRBJ1-1	.	TGTGCCAGCAGCCCGGCTCACCGTGAAGCTTTCTTT	CASSPAHREAFF
few	TRBV5-1	TRBJ2-7	.	TGCGCCAGCAGCTCCGAAGGGGGGCCCGCCTACGAGCAGTACTTC	CASSSEGGPAYEQYF